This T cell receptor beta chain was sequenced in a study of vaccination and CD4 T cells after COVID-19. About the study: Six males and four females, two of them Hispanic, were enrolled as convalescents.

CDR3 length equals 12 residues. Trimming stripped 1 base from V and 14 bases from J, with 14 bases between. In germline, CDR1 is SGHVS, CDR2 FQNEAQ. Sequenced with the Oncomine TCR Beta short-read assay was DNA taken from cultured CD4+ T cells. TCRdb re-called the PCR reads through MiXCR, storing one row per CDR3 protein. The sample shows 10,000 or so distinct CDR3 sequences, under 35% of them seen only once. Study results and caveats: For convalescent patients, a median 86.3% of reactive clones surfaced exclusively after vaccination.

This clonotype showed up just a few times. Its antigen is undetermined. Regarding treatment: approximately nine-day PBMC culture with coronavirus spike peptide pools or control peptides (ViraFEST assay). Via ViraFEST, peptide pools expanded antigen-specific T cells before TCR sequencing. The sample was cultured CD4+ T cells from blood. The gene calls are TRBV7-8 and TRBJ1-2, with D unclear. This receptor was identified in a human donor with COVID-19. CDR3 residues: CASSLGLKRGTF. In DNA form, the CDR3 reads TGTGCCAGCAGCTTAGGATTAAAACGGGGAACCTTC.